Sequencing of this T cell receptor beta chain was carried out in a study of blood T cell repertoires in COVID-19. Study overall: Sample material is recorded as cDNA or gDNA derived from T cells, B-cell-depleted T cells, or PBMCs.

Assay used: immunoSEQ multiplex PCR; TCRdb lists only in-frame clones, some missing. Among about 390,000 clones listed, 80% to 90% were seen once. Seattle patient enrollment occurred during active infection, with longitudinal follow-up thereafter. This receptor was taken from a woman aged 55-69 years with COVID-19, enrolled during active disease. Sequenced sample: peripheral blood.

DNA of the CDR3: TGTGCCAGTAGTCGACAGGTTGAAGCTTTCTTT. This gives the protein CASSRQVEAFF. The chain employs TRBV19 and TRBJ1-1, with a tentative D call TRBD1 (6 bases). The CDR3 contains 11 residues. Germline-derived CDR1 and CDR2 are LNHDA and SQIVND (reference sequence). The V end lost 5 bases, the J end lost 7 bases, and 8 bases lay between the germline ends. Combining the CDR3 with reference TRBV19 and TRBJ1-1 gives the whole variable domain DGGITQSPKYLFRKEGQNVTLSCEQNLNHDAMYWYRQDPGQGLRLIYYSQIVNDFQKGDIAEGYSVSREKKESFPLTVTSAQKNPTAFYLCASSRQVEAFFGQGTRLTVV.